This T cell receptor beta chain is drawn from a study of a mutant IDH1 vaccine in newly diagnosed glioma. Overall study: Beginning 4-6 weeks after radiotherapy alone, or with temozolomide cycles, vaccination took place. Sex among treated patients split about 62% male, about 40% female; mean age was roughly 40 years. Before enrollment, the patients had been treated with radiotherapy alone, temozolomide alone, or both together. Most of them had received both. Week 35 was assigned to visit V12, and week 47 was assigned to visit V13.

Sequencing used immunoSEQ multiplex PCR; TCRdb keeps in-frame clones, though not all of them. The profile shows over 40,000 clones, 75% to 90% of them singletons. The time point was: week 35, safety follow-up. The vaccine gave 300 ug of a 20-mer mutant IDH1 peptide subcutaneously per dose. Of note for this clone: Its antigen is currently unknown.

CDR1 and CDR2 (germline): SNHLY, FYNNEI. Trimming took 6 bases from V and 5 from J; bases not matched to a gene: 9. CDR3 length equals 14 residues. Sample: PBMCs, taken from a glioma patient whose treatment included an IDH1 peptide vaccine. This chain uses TRBV2 with TRBJ2-5; TRBD1 agrees at 7 bases. This TCR derives from a man aged 40-49 years with glioma. CDR3 nucleotide sequence: TGTGCCAGCAGACGGGACAGTAGCTCTGAGACCCAGTACTTC. Amino acid sequence: CASRRDSSSETQYF.